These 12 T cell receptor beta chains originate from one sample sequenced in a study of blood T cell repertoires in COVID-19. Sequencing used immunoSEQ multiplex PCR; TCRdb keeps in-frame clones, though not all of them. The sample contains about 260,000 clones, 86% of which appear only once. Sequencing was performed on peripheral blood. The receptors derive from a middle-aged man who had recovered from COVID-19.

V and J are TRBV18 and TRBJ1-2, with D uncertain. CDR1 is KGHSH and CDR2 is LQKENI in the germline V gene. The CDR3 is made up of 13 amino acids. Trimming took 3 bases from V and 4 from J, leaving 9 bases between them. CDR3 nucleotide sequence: TGTGCCAGCTCACCTCAAGAGGGCTATGGCTACACCTTC. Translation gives CASSPQEGYGYTF.

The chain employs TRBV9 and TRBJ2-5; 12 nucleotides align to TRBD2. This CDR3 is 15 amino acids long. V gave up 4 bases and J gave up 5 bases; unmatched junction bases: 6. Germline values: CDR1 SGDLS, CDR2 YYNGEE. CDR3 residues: CASSLRTSGMETQYF. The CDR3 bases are TGTGCCAGCAGCCTTCGGACTAGCGGGATGGAGACCCAGTACTTC.

CDR3 amino acids: CASSLEVAGGIANTGELFF. CDR3 coding DNA: TGTGCCAGCAGCTTAGAGGTAGCGGGGGGGATTGCGAACACCGGGGAGCTGTTTTTT. The chain combines TRBV11-3 with TRBJ2-2; 11 nucleotides agree with TRBD2. The V gene end was trimmed by 0 bases and the J gene end by 0 bases; junction bases not matched to a gene: 6. The CDR3 runs to 19 residues. The germline CDR1 and CDR2 sequences are SGHNT and YENEEA.

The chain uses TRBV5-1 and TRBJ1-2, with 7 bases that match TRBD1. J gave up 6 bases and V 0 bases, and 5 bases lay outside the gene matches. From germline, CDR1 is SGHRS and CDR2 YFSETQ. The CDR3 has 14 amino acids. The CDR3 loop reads CASSLANQGDGYTF. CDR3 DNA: TGCGCCAGCAGCTTGGCCAATCAGGGGGATGGCTACACCTTC.

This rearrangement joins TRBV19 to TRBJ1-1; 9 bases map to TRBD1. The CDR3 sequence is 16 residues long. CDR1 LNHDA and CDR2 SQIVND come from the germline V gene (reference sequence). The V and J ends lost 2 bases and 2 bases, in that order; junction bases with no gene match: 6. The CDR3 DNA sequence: TGTGCCAGTAGTATAATTCGGGACAGGGTCAACACTGAAGCTTTCTTT. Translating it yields CASSIIRDRVNTEAFF.

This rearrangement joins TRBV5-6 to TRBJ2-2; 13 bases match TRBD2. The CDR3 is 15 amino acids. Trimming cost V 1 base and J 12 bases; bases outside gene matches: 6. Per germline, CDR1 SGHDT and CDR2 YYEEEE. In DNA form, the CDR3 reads TGTGCCAGCAGCTTGCCCGGGACTAGCGGGACGAAGCTGTTTTTT. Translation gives CASSLPGTSGTKLFF.

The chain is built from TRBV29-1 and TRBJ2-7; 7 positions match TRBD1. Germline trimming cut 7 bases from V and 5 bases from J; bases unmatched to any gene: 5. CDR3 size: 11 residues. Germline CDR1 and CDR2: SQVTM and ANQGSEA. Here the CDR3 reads CSGTTGNEQYF. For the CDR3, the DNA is TGCAGCGGTACGACAGGGAACGAGCAGTACTTC.

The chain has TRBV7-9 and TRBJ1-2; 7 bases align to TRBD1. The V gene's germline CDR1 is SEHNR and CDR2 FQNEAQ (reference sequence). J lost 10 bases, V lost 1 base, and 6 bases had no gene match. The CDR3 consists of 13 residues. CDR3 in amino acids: CASSLDPRGAYTF. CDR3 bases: TGTGCCAGCAGCTTAGATCCCAGGGGGGCCTACACCTTC.

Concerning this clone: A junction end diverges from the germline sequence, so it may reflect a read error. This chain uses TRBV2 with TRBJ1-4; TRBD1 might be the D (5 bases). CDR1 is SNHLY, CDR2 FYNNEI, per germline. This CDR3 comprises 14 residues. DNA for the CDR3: TGTGCCAGCAGTGGGACACAGGATAATGACAAACTGTTTTTT. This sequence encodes CASSGTQDNDKLFF.

The CDR3 DNA reads TGTGCCAGTAGTGGTAGCGGGGGTCTGGAGACCCAGTACTTC. Its translation: CASSGSGGLETQYF. The chain recombines TRBV19 with TRBJ2-5; 9 bases match TRBD2. Trimming removed 5 bases from V and 5 bases from J; junction bases left unmatched: 6. The germline CDR1 and CDR2 sequences are LNHDA and SQIVND (reference sequence). The CDR3 is 14 amino acids.

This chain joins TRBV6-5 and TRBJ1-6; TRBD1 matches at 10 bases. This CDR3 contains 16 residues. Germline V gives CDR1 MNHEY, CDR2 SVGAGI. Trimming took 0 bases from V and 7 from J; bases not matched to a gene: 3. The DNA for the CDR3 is TGTGCCAGCAGTTACTCGACAGGGGGCGCGAATTCACCCCTCCACTTT. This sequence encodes CASSYSTGGANSPLHF.

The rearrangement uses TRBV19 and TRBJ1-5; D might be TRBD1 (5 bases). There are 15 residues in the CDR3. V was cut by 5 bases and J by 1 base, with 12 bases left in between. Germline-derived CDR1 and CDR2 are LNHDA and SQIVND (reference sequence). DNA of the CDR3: TGTGCCAGTAGTGATGGGGGGGACAGCAATCAGCCCCAGCATTTT. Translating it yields CASSDGGDSNQPQHF.